Described below is a single T cell receptor (beta chain) sequence and its context. What it binds is not known. At cycle 4 day 1, cycle 7 day 1, and baseline, blood was sampled. This CDR3 spans 13 amino acids. CDR1 and CDR2 (germline): SEHNR, FQNEAQ (reference sequence). The V end was cut by 6 bases, the J end by 6 bases, with 14 bases between. The data are from a study of OX40 agonist ivuxolimab in advanced cancers. Study as a whole: Two patients with cutaneous melanoma and one with hepatocellular carcinoma, three in total, showed partial responses. Overall study results and limits: CD8+ T cells were the subset that, on average, had more expanded clones than CD4+.

Assay used: immunoSEQ multiplex PCR; TCRdb lists only in-frame clones, some missing. The table has tens of thousands of clones, approximately 89% seen once. The rearrangement joins TRBV7-9 to TRBJ1-2; D ambiguous. The specimen was CD4+ or CD8+ T cells sorted from blood, collected in a trial of the OX40 agonist ivuxolimab. This clonotype was obtained from an adult with an advanced solid tumor such as melanoma, head and neck, liver or kidney cancer. DNA of the CDR3: TGTGCCAGCAGTCCAGAAGGGTGGCATGGCTACACCTTC. Its translation is CASSPEGWHGYTF.